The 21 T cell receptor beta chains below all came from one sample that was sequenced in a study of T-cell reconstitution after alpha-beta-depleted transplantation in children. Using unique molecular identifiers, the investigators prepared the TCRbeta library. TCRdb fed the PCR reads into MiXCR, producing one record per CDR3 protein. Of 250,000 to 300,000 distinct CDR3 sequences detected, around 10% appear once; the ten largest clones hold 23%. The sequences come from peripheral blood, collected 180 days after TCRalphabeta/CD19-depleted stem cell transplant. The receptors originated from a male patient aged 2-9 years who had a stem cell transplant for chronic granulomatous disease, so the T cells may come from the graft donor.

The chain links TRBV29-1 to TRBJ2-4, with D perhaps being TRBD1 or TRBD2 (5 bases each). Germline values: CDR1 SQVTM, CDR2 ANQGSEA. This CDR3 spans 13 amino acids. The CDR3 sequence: CGMRWGSENIQYF. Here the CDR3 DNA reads TGCGGAATGAGATGGGGGTCCGAAAACATTCAGTACTTC.

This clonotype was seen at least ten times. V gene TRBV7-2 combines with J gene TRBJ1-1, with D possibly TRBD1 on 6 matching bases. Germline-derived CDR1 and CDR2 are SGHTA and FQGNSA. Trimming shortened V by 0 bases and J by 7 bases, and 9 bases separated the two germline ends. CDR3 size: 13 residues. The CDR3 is CASSLAGANEAFF. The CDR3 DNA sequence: TGTGCCAGCAGCTTAGCGGGGGCAAATGAAGCTTTCTTT.

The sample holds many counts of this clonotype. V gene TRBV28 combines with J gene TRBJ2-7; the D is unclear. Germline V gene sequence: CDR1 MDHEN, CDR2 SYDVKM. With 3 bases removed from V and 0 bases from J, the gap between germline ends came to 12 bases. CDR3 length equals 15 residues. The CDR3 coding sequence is TGTGCCAGCAGTTTCGACCCCAGGAGCTCCTACGAGCAGTACTTC. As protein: CASSFDPRSSYEQYF.

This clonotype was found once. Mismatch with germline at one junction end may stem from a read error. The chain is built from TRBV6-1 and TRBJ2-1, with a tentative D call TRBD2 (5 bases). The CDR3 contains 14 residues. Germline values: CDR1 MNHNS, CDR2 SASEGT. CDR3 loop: CAGSRGMSYNEQFF. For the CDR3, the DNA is TGTGCCGGCAGCCGAGGGATGAGCTACAATGAGCAGTTCTTC.

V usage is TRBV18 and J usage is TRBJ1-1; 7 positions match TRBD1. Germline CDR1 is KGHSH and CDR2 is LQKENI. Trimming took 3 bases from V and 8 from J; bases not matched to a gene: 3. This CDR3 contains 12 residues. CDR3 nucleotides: TGTGCCAGCTCACCGACAGGGTTGGAAGCTTTCTTT. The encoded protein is CASSPTGLEAFF.

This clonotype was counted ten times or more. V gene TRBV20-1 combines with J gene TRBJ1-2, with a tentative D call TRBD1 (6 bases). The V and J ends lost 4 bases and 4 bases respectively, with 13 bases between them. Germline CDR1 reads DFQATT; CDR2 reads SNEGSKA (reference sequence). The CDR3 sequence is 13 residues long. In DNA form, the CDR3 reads TGCAGTGCTAAAACTTGGACAGTCTATGGCTACACCTTC. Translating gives CSAKTWTVYGYTF.

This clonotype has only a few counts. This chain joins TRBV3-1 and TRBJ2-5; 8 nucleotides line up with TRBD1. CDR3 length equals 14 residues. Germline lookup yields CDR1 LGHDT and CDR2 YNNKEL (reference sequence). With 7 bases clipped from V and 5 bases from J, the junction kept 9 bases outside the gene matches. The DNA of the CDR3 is TGTGCCAGCACCTGGACAGGGAATTTCGAGACCCAGTACTTC. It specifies CASTWTGNFETQYF.

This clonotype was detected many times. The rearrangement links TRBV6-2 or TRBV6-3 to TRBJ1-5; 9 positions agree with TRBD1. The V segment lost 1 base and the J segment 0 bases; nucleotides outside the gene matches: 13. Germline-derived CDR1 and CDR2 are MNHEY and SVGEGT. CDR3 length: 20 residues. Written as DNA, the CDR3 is TGTGCCAGCAGTTACTTCCTTCGGGGCGGGACAGGGTTTAGCAATCAGCCCCAGCATTTT. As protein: CASSYFLRGGTGFSNQPQHF.

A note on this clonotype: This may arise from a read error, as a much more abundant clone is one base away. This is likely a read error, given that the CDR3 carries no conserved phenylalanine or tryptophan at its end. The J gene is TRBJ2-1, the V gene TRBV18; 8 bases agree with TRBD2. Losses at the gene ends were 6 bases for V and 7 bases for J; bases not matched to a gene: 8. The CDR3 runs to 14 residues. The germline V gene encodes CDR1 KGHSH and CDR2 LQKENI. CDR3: CASSPAGVVNEQFS. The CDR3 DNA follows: TGTGCCAGCTCTCCAGCGGGAGTGGTAAATGAGCAGTTCTCC.

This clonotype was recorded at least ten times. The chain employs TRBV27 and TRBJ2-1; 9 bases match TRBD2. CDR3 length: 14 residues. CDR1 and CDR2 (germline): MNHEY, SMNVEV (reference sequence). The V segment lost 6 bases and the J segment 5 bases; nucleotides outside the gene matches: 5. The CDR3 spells CASSWTSENNEQFF. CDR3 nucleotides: TGTGCCAGCAGCTGGACTAGCGAAAACAATGAGCAGTTCTTC.

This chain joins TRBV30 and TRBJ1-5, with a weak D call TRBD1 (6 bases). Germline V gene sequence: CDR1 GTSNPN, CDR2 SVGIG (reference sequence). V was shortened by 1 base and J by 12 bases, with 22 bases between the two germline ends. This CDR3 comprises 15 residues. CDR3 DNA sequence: TGTGCCTGGAGTGCACCAGGGGCCGGGCGAGGGGTCCAGCATTTT. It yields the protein CAWSAPGAGRGVQHF. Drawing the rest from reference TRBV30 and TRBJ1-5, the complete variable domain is SQTIHQWPATLVQPVGSPLSLECTVEGTSNPNLYWYRQAAGRGLQLLFYSVGIGQISSEVPQNLSASRPQDRQFILSSKKLLLSDSGFYLCAWSAPGAGRGVQHFGDGTRLSIL.

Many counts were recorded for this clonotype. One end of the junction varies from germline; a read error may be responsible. DNA of the CDR3: TGTGCCAGCAGCGAGGGACTTCATTACTTC. Its protein is CASSEGLHYF. The V and J genes are TRBV9 and TRBJ2-1; the D gene is possibly TRBD2 (6 bases). The length of the CDR3 is 10 residues. CDR1 is SGDLS and CDR2 is YYNGEE in the germline V gene.

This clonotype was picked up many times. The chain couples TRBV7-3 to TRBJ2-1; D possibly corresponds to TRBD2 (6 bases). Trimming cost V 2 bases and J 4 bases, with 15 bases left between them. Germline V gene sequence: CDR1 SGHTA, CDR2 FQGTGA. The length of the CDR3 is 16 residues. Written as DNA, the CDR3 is TGTGCCAGCAGCTTAGGAGAGCTAGCGCCTTACAATGAGCAGTTCTTC. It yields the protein CASSLGELAPYNEQFF.

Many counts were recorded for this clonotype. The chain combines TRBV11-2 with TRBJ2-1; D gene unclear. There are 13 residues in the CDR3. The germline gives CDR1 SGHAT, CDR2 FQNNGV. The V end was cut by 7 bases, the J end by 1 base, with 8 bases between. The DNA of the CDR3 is TGTGCCAGCAACGATGGGTCCTACAATGAGCAGTTCTTC. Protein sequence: CASNDGSYNEQFF.

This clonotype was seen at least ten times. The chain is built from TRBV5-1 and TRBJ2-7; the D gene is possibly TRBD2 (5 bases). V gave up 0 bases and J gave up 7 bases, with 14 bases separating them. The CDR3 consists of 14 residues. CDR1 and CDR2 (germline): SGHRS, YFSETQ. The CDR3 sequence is CASSLGESWVEQYF. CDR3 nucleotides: TGCGCCAGCAGCTTGGGGGAGTCGTGGGTTGAGCAGTACTTC.

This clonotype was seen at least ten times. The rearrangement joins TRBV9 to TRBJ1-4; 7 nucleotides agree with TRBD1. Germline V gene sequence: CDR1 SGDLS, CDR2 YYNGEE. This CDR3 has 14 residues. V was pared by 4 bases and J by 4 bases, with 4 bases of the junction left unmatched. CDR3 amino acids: CASSPRDSNEKLFF. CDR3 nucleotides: TGTGCCAGCAGCCCCCGGGACAGTAATGAAAAACTGTTTTTT.

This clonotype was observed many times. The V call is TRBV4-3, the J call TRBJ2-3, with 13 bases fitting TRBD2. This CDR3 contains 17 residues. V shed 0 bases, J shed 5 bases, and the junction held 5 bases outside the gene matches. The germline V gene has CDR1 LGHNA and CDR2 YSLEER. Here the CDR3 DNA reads TGCGCCAGCAGCCAAGAACTAGCGGGAGGGCCAGGAGATACGCAGTATTTT. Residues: CASSQELAGGPGDTQYF.

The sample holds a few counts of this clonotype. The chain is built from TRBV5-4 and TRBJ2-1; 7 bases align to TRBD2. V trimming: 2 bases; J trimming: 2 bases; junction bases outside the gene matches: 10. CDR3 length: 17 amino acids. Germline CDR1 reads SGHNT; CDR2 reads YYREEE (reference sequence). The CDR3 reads CASSLSGGRVAYNEQFF. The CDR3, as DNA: TGTGCCAGCAGCTTATCGGGCGGGAGAGTCGCCTACAATGAGCAGTTCTTC.

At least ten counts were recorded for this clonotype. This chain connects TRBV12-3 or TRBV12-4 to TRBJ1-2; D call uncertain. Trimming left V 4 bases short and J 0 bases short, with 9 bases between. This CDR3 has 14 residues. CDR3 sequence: CASSWLGPNYGYTF. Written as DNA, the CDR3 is TGTGCCAGCAGTTGGCTCGGCCCTAACTATGGCTACACCTTC.

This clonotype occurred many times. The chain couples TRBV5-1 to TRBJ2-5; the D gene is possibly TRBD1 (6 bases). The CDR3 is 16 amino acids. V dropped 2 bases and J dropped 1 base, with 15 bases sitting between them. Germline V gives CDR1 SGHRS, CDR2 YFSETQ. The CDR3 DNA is TGCGCCAGCAGCTTCTGGACAGCCTCACCCCAAGAGACCCAGTACTTC. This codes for CASSFWTASPQETQYF.

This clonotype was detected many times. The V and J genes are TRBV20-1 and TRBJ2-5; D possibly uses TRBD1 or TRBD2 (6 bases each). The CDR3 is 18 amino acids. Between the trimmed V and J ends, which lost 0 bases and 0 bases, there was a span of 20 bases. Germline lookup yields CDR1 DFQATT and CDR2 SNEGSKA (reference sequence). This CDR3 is CSARDRPGGGVYQETQYF. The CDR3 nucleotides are TGCAGTGCTAGAGATAGGCCCGGAGGGGGAGTGTACCAAGAGACCCAGTACTTC.